This entry lists 25 T cell receptor beta chains sequenced from one sample in a study of human T cells and chemical hapten exposure. MiXCR, run by TCRdb on the RACE reads, gives a single entry per CDR3 protein. Of under 450,000 distinct CDR3 sequences in the sample, nearly 5% are singletons; the top ten hold about 2.2%. Time point given: patch test 1, 2 weeks after DPC sensitization. The treatment was: therapeutic diphenylcyclopropenone sensitization with weekly scalp DPC. Sequencing was performed on whole blood, taken in connection with sensitization to the hapten diphenylcyclopropenone (DPC). These receptors originate from a woman in her fifties or sixties with alopecia areata. Some clones in this sample may be carry-over from other donors' samples.

In this sample, this clonotype turned up many times. This chain links TRBV24-1 with TRBJ1-1; D gene ambiguous. Between the trimmed V and J ends, which lost 8 bases and 0 bases, there was a span of 9 bases. The CDR3 is 13 residues long. CDR1 and CDR2 from the germline V gene are KGHDR and SFDVKD. CDR3 bases: TGTGCCACCAAGGGCTATTTGAACACTGAAGCTTTCTTT. It is translated as CATKGYLNTEAFF.

This clonotype was seen many times. The chain joins TRBV20-1 to TRBJ2-1; the D is unclear. From germline, CDR1 is DFQATT and CDR2 SNEGSKA (reference sequence). This CDR3 contains 15 residues. V was clipped by 3 bases and J by 4 bases, with 16 bases between them. For the CDR3, the DNA is TGCAGTGCTAGGGAAGAGCTCGCGTCGTACAATGAGCAGTTCTTC. Its protein product is CSAREELASYNEQFF.

The chain links TRBV12-3 or TRBV12-4 to TRBJ2-2; D may be TRBD2 (6 bases). This CDR3 has 17 residues. Between the trimmed V and J ends, which lost 0 bases and 6 bases, there was a span of 17 bases. The CDR3 coding sequence is TGTGCCAGCAGTTTAGCTGGCTCCCGGGAGCTTCCCGGGGAGCTGTTTTTT. Protein: CASSLAGSRELPGELFF.

This clonotype was counted ten times or more. The chain employs TRBV4-1 and TRBJ1-2; D unresolved. Germline V gene data show CDR1 as MGHRA and CDR2 as YSYEKL. The CDR3 runs 15 residues. Trimming left V 1 base short and J 4 bases short, with 13 bases between. In DNA, the CDR3 is TGCGCCAGCAGCCAAGTCGGGGTCCTTTCCTATGGCTACACCTTC. Translation gives CASSQVGVLSYGYTF.

This clonotype was seen many times. This chain connects TRBV10-3 to TRBJ1-3, with D hard to call. The CDR3 has 15 residues. Germline assignment: CDR1 ENHRY and CDR2 SYGVKD. Trimming pared 3 bases from V and 1 base from J, leaving 10 bases between. The DNA of the CDR3 is TGTGCCATCAGTGACCTGGGGAGATCTGGAAACACCATATATTTT. Its translation is CAISDLGRSGNTIYF.

This chain uses TRBV13 with TRBJ2-3; D remains unclear. V lost 2 bases and J 2 bases, leaving 5 bases between the germline ends. Germline-derived CDR1 and CDR2 are PRHDT and FYEKMQ (reference sequence). The CDR3 has 13 amino acids. The DNA for the CDR3 is TGTGCCAGCAGCTTAAAATCCACAGATACGCAGTATTTT. Its protein is CASSLKSTDTQYF. Combining the CDR3 with reference TRBV13 and TRBJ2-3 gives the whole variable domain AAGVIQSPRHLIKEKRETATLKCYPIPRHDTVYWYQQGPGQDPQFLISFYEKMQSDKGSIPDRFSAQQFSDYHSELNMSSLELGDSALYFCASSLKSTDTQYFGPGTRLTVL.

The chain employs TRBV6-2 or TRBV6-3 and TRBJ1-5, with D unclear. This CDR3 spans 13 amino acids. Between the trimmed V and J ends, which lost 6 bases and 5 bases, there was a span of 11 bases. Per germline, CDR1 MNHEY and CDR2 SVGEGT. The CDR3 region is CASSRQSYQPQHF. CDR3 DNA: TGTGCCAGCAGCCGTCAAAGCTATCAGCCCCAGCATTTT.

This clonotype has only a few counts. The rearrangement uses TRBV27 and TRBJ2-7, with D perhaps matching TRBD2 (5 bases). Germline-derived CDR1 and CDR2 are MNHEY and SMNVEV (reference sequence). The CDR3 covers 13 residues. V lost 8 bases, J lost 6 bases, and 17 bases lay in between. CDR3: CASAPSGEIEQYF. The CDR3 DNA reads as TGTGCCAGCGCACCGTCCGGGGAAATCGAGCAGTACTTC.

The V and J genes are TRBV6-5 and TRBJ2-3; 9 bases match TRBD2. The CDR3 has 15 residues. V dropped 5 bases and J dropped 4; count of bases not matched to a gene: 7. CDR1 MNHEY and CDR2 SVGAGI come from the germline V gene. CDR3 protein: CASSVYSGSPDTQYF. The CDR3 nucleotides read TGTGCCAGCAGTGTCTATAGCGGGAGTCCAGATACGCAGTATTTT.

This clonotype has ten or more counts. J is TRBJ1-1 and V is TRBV20-1; D uncertain. V was pared by 3 bases and J by 4 bases, with 9 bases between. Per the germline V gene, CDR1 is DFQATT and CDR2 is SNEGSKA (reference sequence). There are 12 residues in the CDR3. The CDR3 DNA reads TGCAGTGCTAGCCCAGGAGGCACTGAAGCTTTCTTT. Amino acid sequence: CSASPGGTEAFF.

In this sample, this clonotype turned up many times. The J gene is TRBJ2-1, the V gene TRBV29-1, with 11 bases fitting TRBD2. The CDR3 runs to 15 residues. V was pared by 3 bases and J by 4 bases, with 5 bases of the junction left unmatched. The germline CDR1 and CDR2 sequences are SQVTM and ANQGSEA. CDR3 in DNA: TGCAGCGTTGACCCGGGGACTAGCGGTTACAATGAGCAGTTCTTC. Its translation: CSVDPGTSGYNEQFF.

This clonotype has a handful of counts. The chain links TRBV5-6 to TRBJ1-1, with D hard to call. The V gene's germline CDR1 is SGHDT and CDR2 YYEEEE. V was pared by 4 bases and J by 4 bases, with 14 bases between. The CDR3 is made up of 14 amino acids. In nucleotides, the CDR3 is TGTGCCAGCAGCCCCCTACGGGAACTCACTGAAGCTTTCTTT. This sequence encodes CASSPLRELTEAFF.

This clonotype was detected ten times or more. The chain is built from TRBV10-3 and TRBJ2-5; the match to TRBD2 covers 11 bases. Germline CDR1 and CDR2: ENHRY and SYGVKD. Losses at the gene ends were 0 bases for V and 2 bases for J; bases not matched to a gene: 2. The CDR3 sequence is 16 residues long. Here the CDR3 DNA reads TGTGCCATCAGTGAGTCGACTAGCGGGGCTCAAGAGACCCAGTACTTC. This sequence encodes CAISESTSGAQETQYF.

This clonotype has at least ten counts. The chain employs TRBV12-3 or TRBV12-4 and TRBJ1-6, with 8 bases that match TRBD1. The CDR3 runs to 17 residues. After removal of 2 bases from V and 7 bases from J, the junction contained 10 bases not matched to a gene. CDR3 DNA: TGTGCCAGCAGTTTACGCCTGGCGGACAGGGAAAATTCACCCCTCCACTTT. Its translation: CASSLRLADRENSPLHF.

This clonotype was recorded many times. This chain connects TRBV6-1 to TRBJ1-5, with 8 nucleotides matching TRBD1. CDR3 length: 13 residues. The germline gives CDR1 MNHNS, CDR2 SASEGT. V lost 7 bases and J lost 4; bases outside the gene matches: 3. As DNA, the CDR3 is TGTGCCAGCAACAGGGACAGGAATCAGCCCCAGCATTTT. Translation: CASNRDRNQPQHF.

This clonotype was picked up many times. V and J are TRBV29-1 and TRBJ1-1; tentatively, D is TRBD1 (5 bases). The CDR3 spans 11 residues. The V gene lost 8 bases and the J gene lost 2 bases, with 9 bases spanning the gap. CDR1 is SQVTM and CDR2 is ANQGSEA in the germline V gene. The CDR3 region has the DNA TGCAGCTTCGGACAAAACACTGAAGCTTTCTTT. Its protein product is CSFGQNTEAFF.

This clonotype was recorded a few times. The chain has TRBV15 and TRBJ2-7; 10 nucleotides agree with TRBD1. Trimming removed 3 bases from V and 3 bases from J; junction bases left unmatched: 2. The CDR3 loop spans 14 amino acids. Germline CDR1 reads LNHNV; CDR2 reads YYDKDF (reference sequence). CDR3: CATSSGTGDYEQYF. The CDR3 region has the DNA TGTGCCACCAGCAGTGGGACAGGGGACTACGAGCAGTACTTC. Full variable domain (remainder filled in from reference TRBV15 and TRBJ2-7): DAMVIQNPRYQVTQFGKPVTLSCSQTLNHNVMYWYQQKSSQAPKLLFHYYDKDFNNEADTPDNFQSRRPNTSFCFLDIRSPGLGDTAMYLCATSSGTGDYEQYFGPGTRLTVT.

Many counts were recorded for this clonotype. The gene calls are TRBV6-1 and TRBJ2-1; D possibly corresponds to TRBD2 (5 bases). The length of the CDR3 is 12 residues. Germline-derived CDR1 and CDR2 are MNHNS and SASEGT. Trimming removed 7 bases from V and 5 bases from J, with 9 bases in between. In DNA, the CDR3 is TGTGCCAGCATGGGAGAAAACAATGAGCAGTTCTTC. This translates into CASMGENNEQFF.

This clonotype was recorded at least ten times. This chain joins TRBV6-6 and TRBJ2-1, with D tentatively TRBD2 (7 bases). V was shortened by 7 bases and J by 12 bases, with 16 bases between the two germline ends. CDR1 MNHNY and CDR2 SVGAGI come from the germline V gene (reference sequence). This CDR3 has 12 residues. The CDR3 nucleotides read TGTGCCAGCACTCAAGGGGGGGGGCGGCAGTTCTTC. Protein product: CASTQGGGRQFF.

This clonotype has more than one count but fewer than ten. The chain employs TRBV12-3 or TRBV12-4 and TRBJ2-3, with D uncertain. V was clipped by 3 bases and J by 4 bases, with 8 bases between them. This CDR3 comprises 13 residues. Here the CDR3 reads CASSLRLPDTQYF. Written as DNA, the CDR3 is TGTGCCAGCAGTTTGCGGCTCCCAGATACGCAGTATTTT.

This clonotype was found many times. V gene TRBV7-8 combines with J gene TRBJ1-2; TRBD1 is a possible D gene (5 bases). Trimming cost V 4 bases and J 1 base, with 19 bases left between them. Germline-derived CDR1 and CDR2 are SGHVS and FQNEAQ. The CDR3 has 17 amino acids. In DNA, the CDR3 is TGTGCCAGCAGCTCCGGAGCGGGACGTGGGGTTAACTATGGCTACACCTTC. This sequence encodes CASSSGAGRGVNYGYTF.

This clonotype has a count of ten or more. The chain joins TRBV7-9 to TRBJ2-7; D uncertain. The CDR3 sequence is 14 residues long. The germline V gene has CDR1 SEHNR and CDR2 FQNEAQ (reference sequence). V dropped 5 bases and J dropped 1 base, with 12 bases sitting between them. The CDR3 region has the DNA TGTGCCAGCAGCCCGGGCAGGTTTTCCTACGAGCAGTACTTC. Translating it yields CASSPGRFSYEQYF.

This clonotype came up many times. This chain joins TRBV18 and TRBJ1-1; D is unresolved. The CDR3 totals 13 residues. Germline CDR1 KGHSH, CDR2 LQKENI. Trimming took off 3 bases at V and 4 bases at J, with 9 bases between the two ends. The CDR3 sequence: CASSPREFTEAFF. The CDR3 coding sequence is TGTGCCAGCTCACCCCGAGAGTTCACTGAAGCTTTCTTT.

The chain employs TRBV21-1 and TRBJ1-4. TRBV21-1 is a known pseudogene. This CDR3 is built from 12 residues. CDR3 protein: CASSTDSSGLFF. The CDR3 DNA reads TGTGCCAGCAGCACCGACAGTAGCGGTCTGTTTTTT.

This clonotype was recorded many times. The V gene is TRBV5-1, the J gene TRBJ1-1, with D unresolved. The CDR3 spans 13 residues. V lost 0 bases and J 8 bases, leaving 11 bases between the germline ends. Germline-derived CDR1 and CDR2 are SGHRS and YFSETQ. CDR3 region: CASSLAVRSEAFF. The CDR3 coding sequence is TGCGCCAGCAGCTTGGCCGTCAGATCGGAAGCTTTCTTT.